This passage covers 18 T cell receptor beta chains from one sample sequenced in a study of shared clonotypes between healthy human individuals. The assay was immunoSEQ multiplex PCR, and TCRdb's table has in-frame clones only and misses some. The sample yields some 2.1 million clones, around 93% seen once. CD45RO-negative CD8 cells positively selected for CCR7 made up the naive population, which excluded terminally differentiated effector memory CD45RA+ cells. The sequenced sample consisted of naive CD8+ T cells from PBMCs. The receptors were sampled from a young man in good health. Some clones in this sample may be carry-over from other donors' samples.

This chain connects TRBV10-1 to TRBJ2-1, with D unclear. Germline CDR1 is WNHNN and CDR2 is SYGVQD (reference sequence). Trimming took 6 bases from V and 6 from J, leaving 21 bases between them. The CDR3 has 16 residues. This CDR3 reads CASSPEVGAAANEQFF. CDR3 nucleotides: TGCGCCAGCAGCCCCGAGGTTGGCGCCGCAGCCAATGAGCAGTTCTTC.

The CDR3 region is CASSAGPTGELFF. The DNA of the CDR3 is TGTGCCAGCAGCGCCGGGCCGACCGGGGAGCTGTTTTTT. The chain links TRBV9 to TRBJ2-2; D call uncertain. Per the germline V gene, CDR1 is SGDLS and CDR2 is YYNGEE. V dropped 3 bases and J dropped 5 bases, with 8 bases sitting between them. This CDR3 has 13 amino acids.

The chain uses TRBV10-2 and TRBJ2-7; tentative D call: TRBD1 (5 bases). Germline V CDR1 and CDR2: WSHSY, SAAADI. Deletions cut 6 bases from V and 3 bases from J, with 12 bases between. The CDR3 consists of 13 residues. DNA for the CDR3: TGCGCCAGCAGAGAGGACATCTTCTACGAGCAGTACTTC. As protein: CASREDIFYEQYF.

The chain joins TRBV11-2 to TRBJ2-1; D might be TRBD2 (6 bases). Per germline, CDR1 SGHAT and CDR2 FQNNGV. Trimming cost V 5 bases and J 0 bases, with 11 bases left between them. The CDR3 has 15 residues. The CDR3 reads CASSTRGDSYNEQFF. CDR3 sequence (DNA): TGTGCCAGCAGCACCCGCGGGGACTCCTACAATGAGCAGTTCTTC.

The V and J genes are TRBV9 and TRBJ2-5; either TRBD1 or TRBD2 may supply D (5 bases each). The CDR3 has 14 amino acids. In germline, CDR1 is SGDLS, CDR2 YYNGEE. V was trimmed by 3 bases and J by 1 base, leaving 10 bases between them. In DNA, the CDR3 is TGTGCCAGCAGCGGCCTGGGGACCCAAGAGACCCAGTACTTC. Amino acid sequence: CASSGLGTQETQYF.

The chain joins TRBV28 to TRBJ1-2, with D uncertain. The CDR3 is 10 residues long. Germline CDR1 is MDHEN and CDR2 is SYDVKM. V was cut by 3 bases and J by 8 bases, with 4 bases left in between. The CDR3 nucleotides read TGTGCCAGCAGTTTTGTCGGCTACACCTTC. Encoded protein: CASSFVGYTF.

Remarks on this clone: Other DNA sequences from this sample encode an identical CDR3 as well. The chain combines TRBV5-6 with TRBJ2-2; D unclear. Germline V lookup: CDR1 SGHDT, CDR2 YYEEEE. This CDR3 is built from 15 residues. The V gene lost 0 bases and the J gene lost 3 bases, with 9 bases spanning the gap. CDR3 protein: CASSLGTGYTGELFF. CDR3 bases: TGTGCCAGCAGCTTGGGCACCGGTTACACCGGGGAGCTGTTTTTT.

This chain links TRBV9 with TRBJ2-7; D is perhaps TRBD1 (6 bases). This CDR3 is built from 13 residues. Germline CDR1 reads SGDLS; CDR2 reads YYNGEE. Trimming removed 3 bases at V and 2 bases at J, with 9 bases between. CDR3 in amino acids: CASSGDNPYEQYF. The CDR3 DNA reads TGTGCCAGCAGCGGGGACAACCCCTACGAGCAGTACTTC.

The chain carries TRBV9 and TRBJ1-2; 9 nucleotides line up with TRBD1. The germline V gene has CDR1 SGDLS and CDR2 YYNGEE. This CDR3 contains 16 residues. J lost 1 base, V lost 3 bases, and 7 bases had no gene match. CDR3 loop: CASSGGGQGLNYGYTF. The CDR3 bases are TGTGCCAGCAGCGGAGGGGGACAGGGCCTTAACTATGGCTACACCTTC. Using reference TRBV9 and TRBJ1-2 for the parts outside the CDR3, the full variable domain is DSGVTQTPKHLITATGQRVTLRCSPRSGDLSVYWYQQSLDQGLQFLIQYYNGEERAKGNILERFSAQQFPDLHSELNLSSLELGDSALYFCASSGGGQGLNYGYTFGSGTRLTVV.

This chain links TRBV27 with TRBJ1-5; D uncertain. This CDR3 is built from 15 residues. V was shortened by 3 bases and J by 3 bases, with 12 bases between the two germline ends. CDR1 and CDR2 (germline): MNHEY, SMNVEV (reference sequence). CDR3 region: CASSFNTDYNQPQHF. Written as DNA, the CDR3 is TGTGCCAGCAGTTTTAACACGGACTACAATCAGCCCCAGCATTTT.

The CDR3 region is CASSVSHPSSYNEQFF. In nucleotides, the CDR3 is TGTGCCAGCAGCGTAAGCCACCCGAGCTCCTACAATGAGCAGTTCTTC. The V gene is TRBV9, the J gene TRBJ2-1; D not certain. Trimming took 1 base from V and 0 from J, leaving 11 bases between them. This CDR3 spans 16 amino acids. The germline CDR1 and CDR2 sequences are SGDLS and YYNGEE.

The V gene is TRBV27, the J gene TRBJ1-2; the D gene is possibly TRBD1 (6 bases). CDR1 and CDR2 from the germline V gene are MNHEY and SMNVEV (reference sequence). The CDR3 totals 14 residues. Trimming removed 4 bases at V and 8 bases at J, with 17 bases between. CDR3 in DNA: TGTGCCAGCAGTTCCCGGTGGGGGGCTGAGGGCTACACCTTC. Its translation is CASSSRWGAEGYTF.

For the CDR3, the DNA is TGTGCCAGCAGCCGTGGGAATTCACCCCTCCACTTT. This sequence encodes CASSRGNSPLHF. The V and J genes are TRBV7-9 and TRBJ1-6; D is unclear. The CDR3 runs to 12 residues. Germline CDR1 reads SEHNR; CDR2 reads FQNEAQ (reference sequence). Trimming shortened V by 5 bases and J by 7 bases, and 6 bases separated the two germline ends.

This chain connects TRBV11-2 to TRBJ2-1; D perhaps matches TRBD1 (5 bases). With 4 bases removed from V and 2 bases from J, the gap between germline ends came to 6 bases. Germline V lookup: CDR1 SGHAT, CDR2 FQNNGV. This CDR3 contains 13 residues. The CDR3 bases are TGTGCCAGCAGCTCCAGGGCCTACAATGAGCAGTTCTTC. This sequence encodes CASSSRAYNEQFF.

This chain uses TRBV28 with TRBJ1-2, with a possible D match to TRBD1 (6 bases). Trimming took 5 bases from V and 7 from J, leaving 23 bases between them. Germline CDR1 and CDR2: MDHEN and SYDVKM. The CDR3 loop spans 16 amino acids. CDR3 in amino acids: CASSLLGGPSVGGYTF. The CDR3 DNA is TGTGCCAGCAGTCTTCTCGGGGGGCCCTCGGTGGGTGGCTACACCTTC.

This clone was seen once. CDR3 sequence (DNA): TGTGCCAGCAGAAGCTCTTTCGAGCAGTACTTC. Translating gives CASRSSFEQYF. The gene calls are TRBV6-5 and TRBJ2-7; D is unresolved. Germline V gene lookup returns CDR1 MNHEY and CDR2 SVGAGI. The V end was cut by 6 bases, the J end by 6 bases, with 9 bases between. CDR3 length: 11 amino acids.

The V gene is TRBV28, the J gene TRBJ2-7; perhaps D is TRBD1 or TRBD2 (5 bases each). Deletions cut 2 bases from V and 0 bases from J, with 11 bases between. This CDR3 comprises 15 residues. From germline, CDR1 is MDHEN and CDR2 SYDVKM. This CDR3 reads CASSLEGSGSYEQYF. CDR3 coding DNA: TGTGCCAGCAGTTTAGAGGGGAGCGGCTCCTACGAGCAGTACTTC.

V is TRBV5-1 and J is TRBJ2-7; D ambiguous. The length of the CDR3 is 15 residues. The V and J ends lost 4 bases and 0 bases respectively, with 14 bases between them. Germline loops: CDR1 SGHRS, CDR2 YFSETQ. CDR3 residues: CASSIDWASSYEQYF. In DNA form, the CDR3 reads TGCGCCAGCAGCATTGACTGGGCGTCCTCCTACGAGCAGTACTTC.